Following are 18 T cell receptor beta chains from one sample sequenced in a study of blood T cell repertoires in COVID-19. Only in-frame clones appear in the TCRdb table, and some are missing; sequencing was by immunoSEQ multiplex PCR. The sample yields about 110,000 clones, more than 80% seen once. The source material was peripheral blood. Receptor source: a woman aged 60-75 years with COVID-19, enrolled during active disease.

In its sample, this clone was seen a few times. The chain couples TRBV19 to TRBJ1-6; TRBD1 matches 8 bases. Per germline, CDR1 LNHDA and CDR2 SQIVND (reference sequence). CDR3 length: 13 residues. Unmatched junction bases numbered 4, after V lost 8 bases and J lost 7 bases. The CDR3 spells CASLDRVNSPLHF. The CDR3 DNA follows: TGTGCCAGTCTGGACAGGGTGAATTCACCCCTCCACTTT.

The chain is built from TRBV14 and TRBJ2-5, with TRBD1 identical over 10 bases. Trimming cost V 2 bases and J 5 bases; bases outside gene matches: 5. This CDR3 is built from 15 residues. CDR1 and CDR2 from the germline V gene are SGHDN and FVKESK. Here the CDR3 reads CASSQRTGGRETQYF. CDR3 DNA sequence: TGTGCCAGCAGCCAAAGGACAGGGGGTAGGGAGACCCAGTACTTC.

The rearrangement links TRBV7-9 to TRBJ2-5; D gene ambiguous. Between the trimmed V and J ends, which lost 1 base and 3 bases, there was a span of 18 bases. CDR3 size: 17 residues. Per the germline V gene, CDR1 is SEHNR and CDR2 is FQNEAQ (reference sequence). CDR3 loop: CASSLGTAIRKKETQYF. The CDR3 coding sequence is TGTGCCAGCAGCTTAGGAACAGCAATTCGAAAAAAAGAGACCCAGTACTTC. Looking up the rest from reference TRBV7-9 and TRBJ2-5 gives the full variable domain: DTGVSQNPRHKITKRGQNVTFRCDPISEHNRLYWYRQTLGQGPEFLTYFQNEAQLEKSRLLSDRFSAERPKGSFSTLEIQRTEQGDSAMYLCASSLGTAIRKKETQYFGPGTRLLVL.

This clone has a single count. V gene TRBV5-4 combines with J gene TRBJ1-4, with D possibly matching TRBD1 (6 bases). Germline CDR1 and CDR2: SGHNT and YYREEE (reference sequence). The CDR3 length is 15 residues. V was pared by 6 bases and J by 1 base, with 13 bases between. The CDR3 coding sequence is TGTGCCAGCACCGATGCGACAGGAACTAATGAAAAACTGTTTTTT. Its translation is CASTDATGTNEKLFF. The full variable domain, rest sourced from reference TRBV5-4 and TRBJ1-4, is ETGVTQSPTHLIKTRGQQVTLRCSSQSGHNTVSWYQQALGQGPQFIFQYYREEENGRGNFPPRFSGLQFPNYSSELNVNALELDDSALYLCASTDATGTNEKLFFGSGTQLSVL.

This clone was observed a handful of times. The chain combines TRBV13 with TRBJ1-1; D is perhaps TRBD1 (6 bases). This CDR3 has 16 amino acids. The germline gives CDR1 PRHDT, CDR2 FYEKMQ (reference sequence). Trimming took off 3 bases at V and 0 bases at J, with 14 bases between the two ends. The CDR3 DNA reads as TGTGCCAGCAGCTTCGGGACAAGACTCGTGAACACTGAAGCTTTCTTT. It encodes CASSFGTRLVNTEAFF. The full variable domain, its missing parts supplied by reference TRBV13 and TRBJ1-1, is AAGVIQSPRHLIKEKRETATLKCYPIPRHDTVYWYQQGPGQDPQFLISFYEKMQSDKGSIPDRFSAQQFSDYHSELNMSSLELGDSALYFCASSFGTRLVNTEAFFGQGTRLTVV.

The V gene is TRBV12-3 or TRBV12-4, the J gene TRBJ2-4; no reliable D call. Trimming shortened V by 3 bases and J by 2 bases, and 5 bases separated the two germline ends. The CDR3 length is 13 residues. CDR3 region: CASSLETKNIQYF. In DNA, the CDR3 is TGTGCCAGCAGTTTGGAGACCAAAAACATTCAGTACTTC.

The rearrangement links TRBV19 to TRBJ1-3, with 7 bases that match TRBD1. The CDR3 is 14 amino acids. The J segment lost 2 bases and the V segment lost 7 bases, leaving 5 bases of the junction unmatched. The germline gives CDR1 LNHDA, CDR2 SQIVND (reference sequence). The CDR3 coding sequence is TGTGCCAGTACCCCCGGGACAGCTGGAAACACCATATATTTT. Protein sequence: CASTPGTAGNTIYF.

The sample holds a few counts of this clone. The chain is built from TRBV2 and TRBJ1-2; D gene uncertain. Per the germline V gene, CDR1 is SNHLY and CDR2 is FYNNEI. The CDR3 is 13 residues long. Trimming shortened V by 11 bases and J by 7 bases, and 20 bases separated the two germline ends. The DNA for the CDR3 is TGTGCCCTGGAGGCCTGGGATAAGGGTGGCTACACCTTC. Residues: CALEAWDKGGYTF.

The chain is built from TRBV5-1 and TRBJ2-2, with 8 positions matching TRBD2. Germline values: CDR1 SGHRS, CDR2 YFSETQ. The junction had 5 bases not matched to a gene; V was cut back by 0 bases and J by 7 bases. CDR3 size: 15 residues. CDR3 nucleotide sequence: TGCGCCAGCAGCTTGGTCCAGCGGGGGAACGGGGAGCTGTTTTTT. Translating it yields CASSLVQRGNGELFF. The whole variable domain, remainder taken from reference TRBV5-1 and TRBJ2-2, is KAGVTQTPRYLIKTRGQQVTLSCSPISGHRSVSWYQQTPGQGLQFLFEYFSETQRNKGNFPGRFSGRQFSNSRSEMNVSTLELGDSALYLCASSLVQRGNGELFFGEGSRLTVL.

The chain uses TRBV7-8 and TRBJ1-3; 7 bases line up with TRBD1. Germline V gene lookup returns CDR1 SGHVS and CDR2 FQNEAQ. The CDR3 is made up of 16 amino acids. V was clipped by 5 bases and J by 3 bases; unmatched bases: 10. CDR3 sequence: CASSPLDRALGNTIYF. The DNA for the CDR3 is TGTGCCAGCAGCCCACTCGACAGGGCACTTGGAAACACCATATATTTT. The full variable domain, its missing parts supplied by reference TRBV7-8 and TRBJ1-3, is GAGVSQSPRYKVAKRGQDVALRCDPISGHVSLFWYQQALGQGPEFLTYFQNEAQLDKSGLPSDRFFAERPEGSVSTLKIQRTQQEDSAVYLCASSPLDRALGNTIYFGEGSWLTVV.

The chain couples TRBV6-7 to TRBJ1-6, with 7 bases matching TRBD1. TRBV6-7 is labeled an ORF, and its function is uncertain. Trimming removed 2 bases from V and 1 base from J; junction bases left unmatched: 5. CDR3 size: 17 residues. This CDR3 reads CASSYLGQESYNSPLHF. In DNA, the CDR3 is TGTGCCAGCAGTTACCTAGGACAGGAGTCCTATAATTCACCCCTCCACTTT.

The chain employs TRBV11-1 and TRBJ2-1; 8 nucleotides align to TRBD1. The germline gives CDR1 SGHAT, CDR2 FQDESV (reference sequence). There are 15 residues in the CDR3. The V gene end was trimmed by 0 bases and the J gene end by 6 bases; junction bases not matched to a gene: 4. In DNA form, the CDR3 reads TGTGCCAGCAGCTTAGCGGGACAGGAAAGCAATGAGCAGTTCTTC. Protein sequence: CASSLAGQESNEQFF. Together with reference TRBV11-1 and TRBJ2-1, the CDR3 gives the full variable domain: EAEVAQSPRYKITEKSQAVAFWCDPISGHATLYWYRQILGQGPELLVQFQDESVVDDSQLPKDRFSAERLKGVDSTLKIQPAELGDSAMYLCASSLAGQESNEQFFGPGTRLTVL.

V usage is TRBV6-1 and J usage is TRBJ1-5; the D is unclear. This CDR3 is built from 15 residues. Germline V gene sequence: CDR1 MNHNS, CDR2 SASEGT. Between the trimmed V and J ends, which lost 2 bases and 0 bases, there was a span of 8 bases. The CDR3 coding sequence is TGTGCCAGCAGTGAATTTATAATTAGCAATCAGCCCCAGCATTTT. Residues: CASSEFIISNQPQHF.

The chain combines TRBV4-2 with TRBJ2-7; 8 nucleotides line up with TRBD1. Germline V lookup: CDR1 LGHNA, CDR2 YNFKEQ. The length of the CDR3 is 15 residues. With 3 bases clipped from V and 1 base from J, the junction kept 5 bases outside the gene matches. CDR3 protein: CASSHATGGSYEQYF. In nucleotides, the CDR3 is TGTGCCAGCAGCCACGCCACAGGGGGTTCCTACGAGCAGTACTTC.

The chain is built from TRBV7-2 and TRBJ1-6, with 10 bases lining up with TRBD1. Trimming at V came to 5 bases and at J to 0 bases, leaving 4 bases not matched to a gene. Germline V lookup: CDR1 SGHTA, CDR2 FQGNSA. The CDR3 runs to 17 residues. DNA for the CDR3: TGTGCCAGCAGCCGGGGACAGGGGAGCTCCTATAATTCACCCCTCCACTTT. It encodes CASSRGQGSSYNSPLHF.

This chain connects TRBV21-1 to TRBJ1-3; whether TRBD1, the table's D call, matches the DNA was not checked. TRBV21-1 constitutes a pseudogene. The CDR3 has 19 amino acids. The CDR3: CASSKALWAHLFRGNTIYF. In DNA form, the CDR3 reads TGTGCCAGCAGCAAAGCGCTTTGGGCACACCTCTTTCGTGGAAACACCATATATTTT.

J is TRBJ1-2 and V is TRBV5-4; no definite D call. V lost 4 bases and J lost 4, with 17 bases in between. CDR1 and CDR2 from the germline V gene are SGHNT and YYREEE (reference sequence). The CDR3 runs 15 residues. The CDR3 DNA follows: TGTGCCAGCAGCCGAGGGAAGGCACCCCTCTATGGCTACACCTTC. Translating gives CASSRGKAPLYGYTF.

V usage is TRBV19 and J usage is TRBJ1-3; D unresolved. Trimming pared 1 base from V and 0 bases from J, leaving 7 bases between. The CDR3 covers 15 residues. Germline assignment: CDR1 LNHDA and CDR2 SQIVND (reference sequence). The CDR3 is CASSIGQDSGNTIYF. The CDR3, as DNA: TGTGCCAGTAGTATAGGTCAGGACTCTGGAAACACCATATATTTT.